The T cell receptor beta chain under discussion was sequenced for a study of vaccination and CD4 T cells after COVID-19. CDR1 is SGHDT and CDR2 is YYEEEE in the germline V gene. The CDR3 length is 11 residues. V lost 0 bases and J 6 bases, leaving 4 bases between the germline ends. The Oncomine TCR Beta short-read assay was what sequenced the DNA obtained from cultured CD4+ T cells. TCRdb reprocessed the PCR reads via MiXCR and lists one record per CDR3 protein. The sample has about 3,000 distinct CDR3 sequences; roughly a quarter are singletons. Sample treatment: roughly 11-day PBMC culture with coronavirus spike peptide pools or control peptides (ViraFEST assay). The table lists this clonotype with a few counts. Antigen specificity is unknown.

The rearrangement joins TRBV5-6 to TRBJ2-7; no clear D gene. This specimen consisted of CD4+ T cells from blood, cultured in vitro, obtained after SARS-CoV-2 vaccination. The origin of this receptor is a human donor who had recovered from COVID-19. The CDR3 nucleotides read TGTGCCAGCAGCTTGGCGGGCGAGCAGTACTTC. Translating it yields CASSLAGEQYF. The variable domain in full, with the rest retrieved from reference TRBV5-6 and TRBJ2-7, is DAGVTQSPTHLIKTRGQQVTLRCSPKSGHDTVSWYQQALGQGPQFIFQYYEEEERQRGNFPDRFSGHQFPNYSSELNVNALLLGDSALYLCASSLAGEQYFGPGTRLTVT.